Listed below are T cell receptor beta chains from one sample, sequenced in a study of beta chain features in type 1 diabetes. This table comes from immunoSEQ multiplex PCR, and its TCRdb copy is limited to in-frame clones, with some not included. The sample contains under 800,000 clones, less than 20% of which appear only once. The sample was naive CD4+ T cells from blood. The receptors here all came from a man between 18 and 29 years old in good health. Each CDR3 is given with its conserved first and last residue. Fields, in order: D gene, V gene, J gene, clone size, CDR3 DNA, CDR3 protein. D genes are given only for firm matches. Not every row has a clone size; where given, it reads once, few, many or a size class.

d_gene: TRBD1
v_gene: TRBV2
j_gene: TRBJ2-1
abundance: few
CDR3nt: TGTGCCAGCAGAATACAGGGGGCAAGGCCACAATATGAGCAGTTCTTC
CDR3aa: CASRIQGARPQYEQFF

d_gene: NA
v_gene: TRBV7-9
j_gene: TRBJ1-2
abundance: NA
CDR3nt: TGTGCCAGCAGCCACCCAGGGGTGTATGGCTACACCTTC
CDR3aa: CASSHPGVYGYTF

d_gene: NA
v_gene: TRBV30
j_gene: TRBJ1-3
abundance: few
CDR3nt: TGTGCCTGGAGTTTTGGATCCTCTGGAAACACCATATATTTT
CDR3aa: CAWSFGSSGNTIYF

d_gene: NA
v_gene: TRBV7-2
j_gene: TRBJ2-2
abundance: NA
CDR3nt: TGTGCCAGCAGCTTAGAGCCTAGGGGGAACACCGGGGAGCTGTTTTTT
CDR3aa: CASSLEPRGNTGELFF

d_gene: NA
v_gene: TRBV28
j_gene: TRBJ1-2
abundance: NA
CDR3nt: TGTGCCACCGGCCCGGTCTCTGGCTATGGCTACACCTTC
CDR3aa: CATGPVSGYGYTF

d_gene: TRBD2
v_gene: TRBV14
j_gene: TRBJ2-7
abundance: few
CDR3nt: TGTGCCAGCAGCCCCCAGCGGGGGTACGAGCAGTACTTC
CDR3aa: CASSPQRGYEQYF

d_gene: TRBD1
v_gene: TRBV10-3
j_gene: TRBJ1-5
abundance: NA
CDR3nt: TGTGCCATCAGTGGGGGACAGGGTGGTCAGCCCCAGCATTTT
CDR3aa: CAISGGQGGQPQHF

d_gene: TRBD1
v_gene: TRBV5-1
j_gene: TRBJ2-1
abundance: NA
CDR3nt: TGCGCCAGCAGCTTGGAGACAGGGGGGGCGTTCAATGAGCAGTTCTTC
CDR3aa: CASSLETGGAFNEQFF

d_gene: NA
v_gene: TRBV4-3
j_gene: TRBJ2-3
abundance: NA
CDR3nt: TGCGCCAGCAGCCAAGATCCGCGGGGAAACACAGATACGCAGTATTTT
CDR3aa: CASSQDPRGNTDTQYF

d_gene: NA
v_gene: TRBV7-3
j_gene: TRBJ2-6
abundance: NA
CDR3nt: TGTGCCAGCAGCCCGGGCGGGGCTGGGGCCAACGTCCTGACTTTC
CDR3aa: CASSPGGAGANVLTF

d_gene: NA
v_gene: TRBV9
j_gene: TRBJ2-7
abundance: few
CDR3nt: TGTGCCAGCTCCGTTAATCCCCACTACGAGCAGTACTTC
CDR3aa: CASSVNPHYEQYF

d_gene: NA
v_gene: TRBV27
j_gene: TRBJ2-7
abundance: few
CDR3nt: TGTGCCAGCAGTTCACAGACGTACGAGCAGTACTTC
CDR3aa: CASSSQTYEQYF

d_gene: NA
v_gene: TRBV7-2
j_gene: TRBJ1-2
abundance: NA
CDR3nt: TGTGCCAGCAGCTTAGAGCCAGGGGATGGCTACACCTTC
CDR3aa: CASSLEPGDGYTF

d_gene: TRBD1
v_gene: TRBV19
j_gene: TRBJ2-1
abundance: NA
CDR3nt: TGTGCCAGTACCTCGACAGGGTGGAATGAGCAGTTCTTC
CDR3aa: CASTSTGWNEQFF

d_gene: NA
v_gene: TRBV4-3
j_gene: TRBJ1-1
abundance: few
CDR3nt: TGCGCCAGCAGCTCCCGGAGACAAGTGAACACTGAAGCTTTCTTT
CDR3aa: CASSSRRQVNTEAFF

d_gene: NA
v_gene: TRBV29-1
j_gene: TRBJ2-7
abundance: NA
CDR3nt: TGCAGCGTGCGGGAATCCTACGAGCAGTACTTC
CDR3aa: CSVRESYEQYF

d_gene: NA
v_gene: TRBV11-2
j_gene: TRBJ2-3
abundance: few
CDR3nt: TGTGCCAGCAGCTTAAGGGCCGGGGATACGCAGTATTTT
CDR3aa: CASSLRAGDTQYF

d_gene: TRBD1
v_gene: TRBV7-9
j_gene: TRBJ1-3
abundance: NA
CDR3nt: TGTGCCAGCAGCCAATCGGGACAGGGGAACTCTGGAAACACCATATATTTT
CDR3aa: CASSQSGQGNSGNTIYF

d_gene: TRBD2
v_gene: TRBV7-8
j_gene: TRBJ2-4
abundance: NA
CDR3nt: TGTGCCAGCAGCTTAGCCACGACTAGCGGGCCCCTCGGTGGGGCCAAAAACATTCAGTACTTC
CDR3aa: CASSLATTSGPLGGAKNIQYF

d_gene: NA
v_gene: TRBV27
j_gene: TRBJ1-2
abundance: NA
CDR3nt: TGTGCCAGCAGGGGGATGGGGGAGGGAGTCTATGGCTACACCTTC
CDR3aa: CASRGMGEGVYGYTF